This is a list of T cell receptor beta chains from one sample in a study of shared clonotypes between healthy human individuals. Only in-frame clones appear in the TCRdb table, and some are missing; sequencing was by immunoSEQ multiplex PCR. The sample has about 2.4 million clones, approximately 93% seen once. Sequencing used naive CD4+ T cells from PBMCs. The source is a man aged 18 to 35 in good health. Some clones in this sample may be carry-over from other donors' samples. CDR3s include the opening cysteine and the closing phenylalanine or tryptophan. D genes are given only for firm matches. Size values are once, few and many counts, or a class for expanded clones, and some rows have none.

size: .; V: TRBV9; J: TRBJ2-5; D: TRBD2; CDR3: CASSVGWVAGGRGETQYF; DNA: TGTGCCAGCAGCGTAGGTTGGGTAGCGGGAGGGCGGGGAGAGACCCAGTACTTC
size: .; V: TRBV9; J: TRBJ2-4; D: TRBD1; CDR3: CASSLGQRAKNIQYF; DNA: TGTGCCAGCAGCCTGGGACAGAGGGCCAAAAACATTCAGTACTTC
size: .; V: TRBV6-1; J: TRBJ1-2; D: TRBD1; CDR3: CASSVRDRDNYGYTF; DNA: TGTGCCAGCAGTGTTCGGGACAGGGATAACTATGGCTACACCTTC
size: once; V: TRBV6-1; J: TRBJ2-5; D: .; CDR3: CASTSNWGRETQYF; DNA: TGTGCCAGCACTTCTAATTGGGGGAGGGAGACCCAGTACTTC
size: .; V: TRBV30; J: TRBJ2-7; D: .; CDR3: CAWSVPPGEQYF; DNA: TGTGCCTGGAGTGTACCCCCAGGCGAGCAGTACTTC
size: .; V: TRBV5-1; J: TRBJ2-5; D: .; CDR3: CASGVPGEETQYF; DNA: TGCGCCAGCGGCGTACCGGGCGAAGAGACCCAGTACTTC
size: .; V: TRBV18; J: TRBJ2-7; D: .; CDR3: CASSPSRTTSYEQYF; DNA: TGTGCCAGCTCACCCTCTCGAACTACCTCCTACGAGCAGTACTTC
size: .; V: TRBV7-8; J: TRBJ1-1; D: .; CDR3: CASSSWATSNTEAFF; DNA: TGTGCCAGCAGCTCCTGGGCCACTTCGAACACTGAAGCTTTCTTT
size: .; V: TRBV7-2; J: TRBJ2-2; D: .; CDR3: CASSLVPGELFF; DNA: TGTGCCAGCAGCTTAGTTCCCGGGGAGCTGTTTTTT
size: .; V: TRBV5-4; J: TRBJ2-7; D: .; CDR3: CASSLRSGPTEQYF; DNA: TGTGCCAGCAGCTTAAGATCAGGGCCAACCGAGCAGTACTTC
size: once; V: TRBV2; J: TRBJ2-1; D: .; CDR3: CASSKDRRLNNEQFF; DNA: TGTGCCAGCAGTAAGGACCGTAGGCTTAACAATGAGCAGTTCTTC
size: .; V: TRBV7-8; J: TRBJ2-5; D: .; CDR3: CASSLFSGGTQYF; DNA: TGTGCCAGCAGCTTGTTCTCCGGTGGGACCCAGTACTTC
size: once; V: TRBV5-1; J: TRBJ2-5; D: TRBD1; CDR3: CASSLGRTGFQETQYF; DNA: TGCGCCAGCAGCTTAGGACGGACAGGATTCCAAGAGACCCAGTACTTC
size: .; V: TRBV27; J: TRBJ1-2; D: .; CDR3: CASRAPGSHRYGYTF; DNA: TGTGCCAGCAGAGCACCGGGATCTCATCGGTATGGCTACACCTTC
size: .; V: TRBV28; J: TRBJ1-2; D: .; CDR3: CASSDGGYTF; DNA: TGTGCCAGCAGTGACGGTGGCTACACCTTC
size: .; V: TRBV7-6; J: TRBJ2-5; D: TRBD2; CDR3: CASSLVPSGSTQETQYF; DNA: TGTGCCAGCAGCTTAGTTCCTAGCGGGAGCACACAAGAGACCCAGTACTTC
size: .; V: TRBV30; J: TRBJ2-5; D: TRBD2; CDR3: CAWSDGGRANWEETQYF; DNA: TGTGCCTGGAGTGACGGGGGGAGGGCGAACTGGGAGGAGACCCAGTACTTC
size: .; V: TRBV29-1; J: TRBJ2-5; D: TRBD2; CDR3: CSVPTGTSGRGQYF; DNA: TGCAGCGTTCCAACCGGGACTAGCGGGAGGGGCCAGTACTTC
size: .; V: TRBV29-1; J: TRBJ1-2; D: .; CDR3: CSLFVGDGYTF; DNA: TGCAGTCTTTTTGTGGGAGATGGCTACACCTTC
size: few; V: TRBV30; J: TRBJ2-5; D: .; CDR3: CAWSEETQYF; DNA: TGTGCCTGGAGTGAAGAGACCCAGTACTTC
size: few; V: TRBV7-9; J: TRBJ1-5; D: .; CDR3: CAWGGSNQPQHF; DNA: TGTGCCTGGGGGGGTAGCAATCAGCCCCAGCATTTT
size: .; V: TRBV7-9; J: TRBJ1-3; D: .; CDR3: CASSLALRQANTIYF; DNA: TGTGCCAGCAGCTTAGCGCTAAGACAGGCAAACACCATATATTTT
size: .; V: TRBV30; J: TRBJ2-3; D: TRBD1; CDR3: CAWSAPHPGTGPPDTQYF; DNA: TGTGCCTGGAGTGCCCCCCATCCCGGGACAGGACCGCCAGATACGCAGTATTTT
size: .; V: TRBV5-6; J: TRBJ2-7; D: TRBD2; CDR3: CASSYGGLAGAGEQYF; DNA: TGTGCCAGCAGCTACGGGGGACTAGCGGGAGCGGGAGAGCAGTACTTC
size: .; V: TRBV7-3; J: TRBJ2-7; D: .; CDR3: CASSLEFPSREQYF; DNA: TGTGCCAGCAGCTTAGAGTTTCCGAGTCGGGAGCAGTACTTC
size: .; V: TRBV28; J: TRBJ2-7; D: .; CDR3: CASSSRRDEQYF; DNA: TGTGCCAGCAGTTCCCGGAGGGACGAGCAGTACTTC
size: .; V: TRBV5-1; J: TRBJ1-2; D: .; CDR3: CASSSTENYGYTF; DNA: TGCGCCAGCAGCTCAACAGAGAACTATGGCTACACCTTC
size: .; V: TRBV9; J: TRBJ2-1; D: TRBD1; CDR3: CASSGPGTGGHEQFF; DNA: TGTGCCAGCAGCGGACCCGGGACAGGGGGCCATGAGCAGTTCTTC
size: once; V: TRBV11-2; J: TRBJ1-4; D: .; CDR3: CASSLGEKLFF; DNA: TGTGCCAGCAGCTTAGGGGAAAAACTGTTTTTT
size: few; V: TRBV7-7; J: TRBJ2-5; D: TRBD2; CDR3: CASSFRDYPGETQYF; DNA: TGTGCCAGCAGCTTCCGGGACTATCCTGGTGAGACCCAGTACTTC
size: .; V: TRBV11-3; J: TRBJ1-5; D: .; CDR3: CASSLREGENQPQHF; DNA: TGTGCCAGCAGCTTACGGGAGGGAGAGAATCAGCCCCAGCATTTT
size: once; V: TRBV28; J: TRBJ1-2; D: TRBD1; CDR3: CASRAGTGMGYGYTF; DNA: TGTGCCAGCAGAGCCGGGACAGGAATGGGCTATGGCTACACCTTC
size: once; V: TRBV7-2; J: TRBJ1-4; D: .; CDR3: CASSLLGSGKLFF; DNA: TGTGCCAGCAGCTTATTAGGGAGTGGAAAACTGTTTTTT
size: .; V: TRBV11-2; J: TRBJ1-1; D: TRBD1; CDR3: CASSFGRGLSDPEAFF; DNA: TGTGCCAGCAGCTTTGGCAGGGGGCTTTCAGACCCCGAAGCTTTCTTT
size: .; V: TRBV28; J: TRBJ1-2; D: TRBD1; CDR3: CASSTGGYGYTF; DNA: TGTGCCAGCAGTACAGGGGGCTATGGCTACACCTTC
size: .; V: TRBV6-5; J: TRBJ2-7; D: TRBD1; CDR3: CASGGTDRTYF; DNA: TGTGCCAGCGGTGGGACAGACCGAACGTACTTC
size: .; V: TRBV6-1; J: TRBJ2-7; D: .; CDR3: CASSVLPGPPYEQYF; DNA: TGTGCCAGCAGTGTTCTCCCGGGACCTCCTTACGAGCAGTACTTC
size: .; V: TRBV9; J: TRBJ2-1; D: TRBD2; CDR3: CASSVEGAGGPYNEQFF; DNA: TGTGCCAGCAGCGTAGAGGGAGCGGGAGGGCCTTACAATGAGCAGTTCTTC
size: .; V: TRBV28; J: TRBJ2-1; D: TRBD2; CDR3: CASKVGGFSVGASEQFF; DNA: TGTGCCAGCAAGGTCGGGGGGTTTTCCGTGGGAGCCAGCGAGCAGTTCTTC
size: .; V: TRBV6-6; J: TRBJ2-1; D: .; CDR3: CASSPRVSSYNEQFF; DNA: TGTGCCAGCAGCCCTAGGGTCAGCTCCTACAATGAGCAGTTCTTC
size: .; V: TRBV11-3; J: TRBJ1-2; D: .; CDR3: CASSLGSTNYGYTF; DNA: TGTGCCAGCAGCTTAGGGTCTACTAACTATGGCTACACCTTC
size: once; V: TRBV5-1; J: TRBJ1-2; D: TRBD1; CDR3: CASSPTGEYAGYTF; DNA: TGCGCCAGCAGCCCTACAGGGGAGTATGCCGGCTACACCTTC
size: .; V: TRBV5-1; J: TRBJ1-4; D: .; CDR3: CASSLGVREKLFF; DNA: TGCGCCAGCAGCTTGGGCGTTCGGGAAAAACTGTTTTTT
size: .; V: TRBV7-9; J: TRBJ1-6; D: .; CDR3: CASNLGDHYNSPLHF; DNA: TGTGCCAGCAACTTAGGGGACCACTATAATTCACCCCTCCACTTT
size: .; V: TRBV5-3; J: TRBJ2-7; D: .; CDR3: CASSQGAGYEQYF; DNA: TGTGCCAGCAGCCAAGGTGCTGGTTACGAGCAGTACTTC
size: .; V: TRBV5-4; J: TRBJ2-3; D: TRBD1; CDR3: CASSPPGTGRDTQYF; DNA: TGTGCCAGCAGCCCTCCGGGGACAGGAAGGGATACGCAGTATTTT